The next 21 T cell receptor beta chains were all read from a single sample in a study of CD8 T cells in Susac syndrome. Reverse transcription used roughly 0.5 to 1 ug RNA and random hexamers. TCRdb re-derived calls from the immunoSEQ multiplex PCR reads in MiXCR, one entry per CDR3 protein. The table records 150,000 or so distinct CDR3 sequences, 94% of them present only once. Sequencing was carried out using CD8+ T cells from PBMCs. The receptors come from a human donor with multiple sclerosis.

V gene TRBV15 combines with J gene TRBJ2-1; the D gene is possibly TRBD1 (6 bases). The germline V gene has CDR1 LNHNV and CDR2 YYDKDF (reference sequence). V lost 6 bases, J lost 3 bases, and 12 bases lay in between. The CDR3 runs to 14 residues. The CDR3 loop reads CATSPTGRYNEQFF. DNA of the CDR3: TGTGCCACCAGTCCGACAGGTCGCTACAATGAGCAGTTCTTC.

The V gene is TRBV3-1, the J gene TRBJ2-1; D unclear. The V end was cut by 3 bases, the J end by 0 bases, with 12 bases between. The CDR3 covers 16 residues. CDR1 and CDR2 (germline): LGHDT, YNNKEL (reference sequence). Written as DNA, the CDR3 is TGTGCCAGCAGCCATACAACCTCCAGCTCCTACAATGAGCAGTTCTTC. It specifies CASSHTTSSSYNEQFF.

V gene TRBV6-5 combines with J gene TRBJ2-3; D is uncertain. V lost 6 bases and J lost 5, with 18 bases in between. This CDR3 comprises 15 residues. CDR1 and CDR2 from the germline V gene are MNHEY and SVGAGI. This CDR3 is CASRHRPENGDTQYF. The CDR3 nucleotides read TGTGCCAGCAGACATCGCCCAGAAAACGGAGATACGCAGTATTTT.

The chain combines TRBV9 with TRBJ2-1; possibly TRBD1 for D (6 bases). The CDR3 length is 15 residues. From germline, CDR1 is SGDLS and CDR2 YYNGEE. V was pared by 3 bases and J by 6 bases, with 16 bases between. CDR3 residues: CASSGAHRDGNEQFF. CDR3 coding DNA: TGTGCCAGCAGCGGCGCGCACAGGGATGGCAATGAGCAGTTCTTC.

V gene TRBV19 combines with J gene TRBJ1-1; D gene ambiguous. CDR1 is LNHDA and CDR2 is SQIVND in the germline V gene (reference sequence). V was clipped by 6 bases and J by 10 bases, with 3 bases between them. This CDR3 has 8 residues. The CDR3 protein is CASRGAFF. The DNA of the CDR3 is TGTGCCAGTAGAGGAGCTTTCTTT.

The chain has TRBV30 and TRBJ1-2; TRBD1 matches at 10 bases. V lost 3 bases and J lost 8; bases outside the gene matches: 15. The CDR3 consists of 16 residues. Germline CDR1 GTSNPN, CDR2 SVGIG (reference sequence). The CDR3 reads CAWSGYRAGQGQGYTF. Written as DNA, the CDR3 is TGTGCCTGGAGCGGCTACCGGGCGGGACAGGGGCAAGGCTACACCTTC.

V gene TRBV29-1 combines with J gene TRBJ2-7; perhaps TRBD2 as D (7 bases). The V gene's germline CDR1 is SQVTM and CDR2 ANQGSEA. V dropped 4 bases and J dropped 6 bases, with 19 bases sitting between them. The CDR3 is made up of 14 amino acids. CDR3 in amino acids: CSVGGGRSGLEQYF. CDR3 DNA sequence: TGCAGCGTTGGGGGGGGGCGAAGTGGTCTCGAGCAGTACTTC.

The chain has TRBV27 and TRBJ1-1; tentatively, D is TRBD1 (6 bases). The CDR3 consists of 16 residues. CDR1 and CDR2 from the germline V gene are MNHEY and SMNVEV (reference sequence). Deletions cut 0 bases from V and 3 bases from J, with 14 bases between. The CDR3 DNA follows: TGTGCCAGCAGTTTATCTGGTGGGGAGGGGGACACTGAAGCTTTCTTT. As protein: CASSLSGGEGDTEAFF.

The chain recombines TRBV15 with TRBJ1-4, with no clear D. CDR1 and CDR2 (germline): LNHNV, YYDKDF (reference sequence). The CDR3 extends over 13 amino acids. Trimming pared 1 base from V and 5 bases from J, leaving 5 bases between. The CDR3 nucleotides are TGTGCCACCAGCAGAGGCCGGAATGAAAAACTGTTTTTT. Its translation: CATSRGRNEKLFF.

The rearrangement uses TRBV7-2 and TRBJ1-2; D call uncertain. The CDR3 contains 15 residues. Per the germline V gene, CDR1 is SGHTA and CDR2 is FQGNSA. Trimming removed 9 bases at V and 8 bases at J, with 25 bases between. CDR3 coding DNA: TGTGCCAGGAATTCGGAAGTTGGTACGGCGGAGGGCTACACCTTC. Amino acids: CARNSEVGTAEGYTF.

The DNA for the CDR3 is TGTGCCAGCAGCTCGGGGGGACTAGCGGTATTTTACAATGAGCAGTTCTTC. It codes for CASSSGGLAVFYNEQFF. V is TRBV7-9 and J is TRBJ2-1; 11 positions match TRBD2. The CDR3 loop spans 17 amino acids. Germline loops: CDR1 SEHNR, CDR2 FQNEAQ (reference sequence). V trimming: 4 bases; J trimming: 4 bases; junction bases outside the gene matches: 9.

This chain links TRBV27 with TRBJ2-1; weak D call: TRBD1 (6 bases). This CDR3 has 16 amino acids. CDR1 and CDR2 (germline): MNHEY, SMNVEV (reference sequence). Trimming cost V 9 bases and J 4 bases, with 22 bases left between them. Here the CDR3 reads CASSPIGQSLYNEQFF. CDR3 nucleotide sequence: TGTGCCAGTTCCCCGATAGGACAGTCTTTATACAATGAGCAGTTCTTC.

The chain couples TRBV29-1 to TRBJ2-5, with 15 bases lining up with TRBD2. V dropped 1 base and J dropped 5; count of bases not matched to a gene: 5. Germline V gene data show CDR1 as SQVTM and CDR2 as ANQGSEA. The CDR3 runs to 16 residues. The CDR3 DNA follows: TGCAGCGTTGAAGGGACTAGCGGGGGGGTTTATGAGACCCAGTACTTC. This translates into CSVEGTSGGVYETQYF.

The genes are TRBV7-9 and TRBJ2-2; no clear D gene. CDR3 length equals 15 residues. Trimming pared 4 bases from V and 10 bases from J, leaving 19 bases between. Germline CDR1 reads SEHNR; CDR2 reads FQNEAQ (reference sequence). DNA for the CDR3: TGTGCCAGCAGCTCCACCGAATTGCGAACTCCGGAGCTGTTTTTT. This translates into CASSSTELRTPELFF.

The rearrangement uses TRBV27 and TRBJ2-7; D gene ambiguous. Trimming left V 8 bases short and J 4 bases short, with 12 bases between. This CDR3 spans 12 amino acids. CDR1 MNHEY and CDR2 SMNVEV come from the germline V gene (reference sequence). CDR3 amino acids: CASSTNGYEQYF. Here the CDR3 DNA reads TGTGCCAGCTCCACGAACGGGTACGAGCAGTACTTC.

V is TRBV7-9 and J is TRBJ1-2; tentative D call: TRBD1 (6 bases). CDR1 is SEHNR and CDR2 is FQNEAQ in the germline V gene (reference sequence). The length of the CDR3 is 15 residues. The V end was cut by 4 bases, the J end by 2 bases, with 14 bases between. CDR3 bases: TGTGCCAGCAGCTGGTCGGGACACGGGAACTATGGCTACACCTTC. Protein: CASSWSGHGNYGYTF.

The chain links TRBV2 to TRBJ1-2, with 7 bases matching TRBD1. Trimming cost V 8 bases and J 8 bases; bases outside gene matches: 8. Germline V gene sequence: CDR1 SNHLY, CDR2 FYNNEI. The CDR3 is 12 residues long. The CDR3 protein is CASEHKTGGYTF. For the CDR3, the DNA is TGTGCCAGCGAGCACAAGACAGGGGGCTACACCTTC.

This rearrangement joins TRBV28 to TRBJ2-7; 7 nucleotides agree with TRBD1. The CDR3 contains 16 residues. V shed 3 bases and J 0 bases; nucleotides not matched to a gene: 8. Germline V CDR1 and CDR2: MDHEN, SYDVKM. The CDR3 here is CASSFPGQAPSYEQYF. In DNA form, the CDR3 reads TGTGCCAGCAGTTTCCCCGGACAGGCGCCCTCCTACGAGCAGTACTTC.

The V gene is TRBV7-8, the J gene TRBJ1-5; 10 bases line up with TRBD1. CDR1 is SGHVS and CDR2 is FQNEAQ in the germline V gene. The V segment lost 1 base and the J segment 3 bases; nucleotides outside the gene matches: 3. This CDR3 spans 16 amino acids. The CDR3 nucleotides read TGTGCCAGCAGCTTAGGTGGGACAGGGGTCAATCAGCCCCAGCATTTT. It is translated as CASSLGGTGVNQPQHF.

This clonotype showed up just once. The rearrangement links TRBV28 to TRBJ2-7; D might be TRBD2 (5 bases). V lost 3 bases and J 0 bases, leaving 12 bases between the germline ends. The V gene's germline CDR1 is MDHEN and CDR2 SYDVKM. The CDR3 extends over 15 amino acids. CDR3 sequence (DNA): TGTGCCAGCAGTTTTAACTCGGGGTTCTCCTACGAGCAGTACTTC. It specifies CASSFNSGFSYEQYF.

V gene TRBV9 combines with J gene TRBJ2-1, with 9 bases fitting TRBD1. The length of the CDR3 is 19 residues. The V and J ends lost 4 bases and 6 bases, in that order; junction bases with no gene match: 20. Per germline, CDR1 SGDLS and CDR2 YYNGEE. The CDR3 region is CASSLRTISTGGETNEQFF. CDR3 DNA: TGTGCCAGCAGCCTCCGAACCATTTCGACAGGGGGTGAAACCAATGAGCAGTTCTTC. The full variable domain, in which reference TRBV9 and TRBJ2-1 provide the parts outside the CDR3, is DSGVTQTPKHLITATGQRVTLRCSPRSGDLSVYWYQQSLDQGLQFLIQYYNGEERAKGNILERFSAQQFPDLHSELNLSSLELGDSALYFCASSLRTISTGGETNEQFFGPGTRLTVL.